The present TCR beta chain was sequenced within a study of T cells in Graves' hyperthyroidism and ophthalmopathy. The V segment lost 6 bases and the J segment 7 bases; nucleotides outside the gene matches: 11. Looked up from germline, CDR1 is DFQATT and CDR2 is SNEGSKA (reference sequence). The CDR3 contains 13 residues. Authors of the study amplified TCR beta CDR3 regions from RNA transcripts. The HTBI primer set was used in a first-round RT-PCR of the TCR CDR3. TCRdb redid the calling of the multiplex PCR reads with MiXCR, one entry per CDR3 protein. The sample records 600,000 to 850,000 distinct CDR3 sequences, around 20% being singletons. This clonotype was observed at least ten times.

The chain uses TRBV20-1 and TRBJ2-5, with 7 bases matching TRBD2. The sequence derives from a woman between 45 and 65 years old with Graves' hyperthyroidism that later progressed to Graves' ophthalmopathy. Sequencing was done on a sample of blood. The CDR3 DNA follows: TGCAGTGCACTCCGGGAGGCGAGGGGGACCCAGTACTTC. Encoded protein: CSALREARGTQYF.